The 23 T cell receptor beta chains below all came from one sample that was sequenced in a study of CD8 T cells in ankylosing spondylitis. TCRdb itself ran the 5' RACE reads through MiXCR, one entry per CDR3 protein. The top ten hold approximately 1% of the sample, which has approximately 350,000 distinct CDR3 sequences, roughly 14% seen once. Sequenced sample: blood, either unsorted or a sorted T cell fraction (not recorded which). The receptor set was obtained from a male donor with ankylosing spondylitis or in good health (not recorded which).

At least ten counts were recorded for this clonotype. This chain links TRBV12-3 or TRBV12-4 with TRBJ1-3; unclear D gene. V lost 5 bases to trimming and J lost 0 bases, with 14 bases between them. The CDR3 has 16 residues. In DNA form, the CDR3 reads TGTGCCAGCAGTCCCCCGAGGGTTTTCTCTGGAAACACCATATATTTT. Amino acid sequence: CASSPPRVFSGNTIYF.

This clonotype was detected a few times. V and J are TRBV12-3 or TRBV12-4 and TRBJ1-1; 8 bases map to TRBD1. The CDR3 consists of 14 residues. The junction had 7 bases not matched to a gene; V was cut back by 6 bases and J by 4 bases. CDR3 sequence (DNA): TGTGCCAGCAGACCAGGGGGCGGCGGCACTGAAGCTTTCTTT. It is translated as CASRPGGGGTEAFF.

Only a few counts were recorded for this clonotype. As DNA, the CDR3 is TGCGCCAGCAGTGAGTCCGGGGAAACAAAGGAGTACTTC. It translates to CASSESGETKEYF. J is TRBJ2-7 and V is TRBV10-2; D possibly corresponds to TRBD2 (5 bases). Between the trimmed V and J ends, which lost 0 bases and 11 bases, there was a span of 14 bases. Germline values: CDR1 WSHSY, CDR2 SAAADI. The CDR3 consists of 13 residues.

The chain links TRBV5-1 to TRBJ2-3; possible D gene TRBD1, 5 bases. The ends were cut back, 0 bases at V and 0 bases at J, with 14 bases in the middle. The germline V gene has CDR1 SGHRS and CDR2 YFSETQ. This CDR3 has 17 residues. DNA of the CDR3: TGCGCCAGCAGCTTGGGCACAGGCGTCTTTAGCACAGATACGCAGTATTTT. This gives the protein CASSLGTGVFSTDTQYF.

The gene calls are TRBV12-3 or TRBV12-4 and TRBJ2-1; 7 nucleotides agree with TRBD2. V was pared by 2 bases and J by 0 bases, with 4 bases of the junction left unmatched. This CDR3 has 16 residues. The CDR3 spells CASSLLGGGSYNEQFF. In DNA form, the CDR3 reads TGTGCCAGCAGTTTACTGGGGGGGGGCTCCTACAATGAGCAGTTCTTC.

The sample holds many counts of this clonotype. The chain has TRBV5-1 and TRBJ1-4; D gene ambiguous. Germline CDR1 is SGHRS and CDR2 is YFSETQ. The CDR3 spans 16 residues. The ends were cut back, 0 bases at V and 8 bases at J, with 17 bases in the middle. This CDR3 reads CASSLESGSYREKLFF. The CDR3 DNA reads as TGCGCCAGCAGCTTGGAGAGTGGCAGCTATAGAGAAAAACTGTTTTTT.

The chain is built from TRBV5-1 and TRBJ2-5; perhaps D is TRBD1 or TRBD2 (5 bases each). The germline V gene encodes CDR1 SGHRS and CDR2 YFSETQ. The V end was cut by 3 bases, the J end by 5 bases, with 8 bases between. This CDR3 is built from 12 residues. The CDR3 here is CASSWDDETQYF. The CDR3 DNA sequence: TGCGCCAGCAGCTGGGACGACGAGACCCAGTACTTC.

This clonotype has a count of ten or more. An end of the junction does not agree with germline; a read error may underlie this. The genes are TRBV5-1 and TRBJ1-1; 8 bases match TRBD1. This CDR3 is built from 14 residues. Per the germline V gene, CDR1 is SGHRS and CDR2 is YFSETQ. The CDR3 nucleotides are TGTGCCAGCAGTTCCGGGACAGGGAACACTGAAGCTTTCTTT. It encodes CASSSGTGNTEAFF. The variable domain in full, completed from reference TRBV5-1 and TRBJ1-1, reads KAGVTQTPRYLIKTRGQQVTLSCSPISGHRSVSWYQQTPGQGLQFLFEYFSETQRNKGNFPGRFSGRQFSNSRSEMNVSTLELGDSALYLCASSSGTGNTEAFFGQGTRLTVV.

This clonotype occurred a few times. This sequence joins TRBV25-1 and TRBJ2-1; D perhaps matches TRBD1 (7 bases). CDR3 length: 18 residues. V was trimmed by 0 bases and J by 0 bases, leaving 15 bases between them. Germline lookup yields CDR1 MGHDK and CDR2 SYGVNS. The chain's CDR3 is CASSEYGGTVSSYNEQFF. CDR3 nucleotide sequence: TGTGCCAGCAGTGAATATGGGGGGACAGTGAGCTCCTACAATGAGCAGTTCTTC.

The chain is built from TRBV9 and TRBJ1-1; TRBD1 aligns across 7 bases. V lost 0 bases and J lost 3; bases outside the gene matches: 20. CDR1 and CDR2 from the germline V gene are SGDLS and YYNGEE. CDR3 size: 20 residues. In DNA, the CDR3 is TGTGCCAGCAGCGTAGACTCGATTTCAGGGGGGCTTATGGCGGACACTGAAGCTTTCTTT. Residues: CASSVDSISGGLMADTEAFF.

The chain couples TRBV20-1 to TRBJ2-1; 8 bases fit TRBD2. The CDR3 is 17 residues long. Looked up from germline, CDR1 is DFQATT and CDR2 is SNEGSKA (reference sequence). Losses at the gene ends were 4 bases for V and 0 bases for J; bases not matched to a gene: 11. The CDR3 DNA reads TGCAGTGCTAACCTAGCGGGCTTCTTAAGCTCCTACAATGAGCAGTTCTTC. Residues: CSANLAGFLSSYNEQFF.

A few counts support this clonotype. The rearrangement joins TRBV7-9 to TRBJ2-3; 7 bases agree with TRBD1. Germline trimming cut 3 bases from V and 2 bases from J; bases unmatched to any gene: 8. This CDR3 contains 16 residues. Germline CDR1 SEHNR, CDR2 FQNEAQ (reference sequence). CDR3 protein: CASSFKPTGNTDTQYF. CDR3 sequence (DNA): TGTGCCAGCAGCTTCAAACCGACAGGGAACACAGATACGCAGTATTTT.

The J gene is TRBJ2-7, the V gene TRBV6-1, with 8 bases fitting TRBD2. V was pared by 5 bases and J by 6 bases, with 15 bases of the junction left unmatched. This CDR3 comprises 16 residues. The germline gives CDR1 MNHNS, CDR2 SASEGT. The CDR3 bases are TGTGCCAGCAGTCCCCCGGGAATAGCGGGACCCCGCGAGCAGTACTTC. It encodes CASSPPGIAGPREQYF.

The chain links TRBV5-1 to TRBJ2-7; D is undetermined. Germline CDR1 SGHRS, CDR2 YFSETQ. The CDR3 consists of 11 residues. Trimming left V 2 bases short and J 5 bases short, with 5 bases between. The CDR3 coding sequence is TGCGCCAGCAGCTTAACCGACGAGCAGTACTTC. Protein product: CASSLTDEQYF.

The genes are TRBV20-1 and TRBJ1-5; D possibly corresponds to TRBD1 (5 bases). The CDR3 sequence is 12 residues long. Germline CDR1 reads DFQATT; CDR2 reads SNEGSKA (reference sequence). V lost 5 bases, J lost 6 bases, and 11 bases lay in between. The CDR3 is CSAVRGGQPQHF. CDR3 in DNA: TGCAGTGCTGTGAGGGGAGGTCAGCCCCAGCATTTT.

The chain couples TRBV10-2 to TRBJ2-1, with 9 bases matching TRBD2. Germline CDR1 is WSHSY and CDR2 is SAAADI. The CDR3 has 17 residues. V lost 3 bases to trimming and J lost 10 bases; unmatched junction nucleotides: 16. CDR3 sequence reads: CASSDPQGRGGSGEQFF. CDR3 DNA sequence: TGCGCCAGCAGTGACCCCCAAGGGCGGGGGGGAAGCGGAGAGCAGTTCTTC.

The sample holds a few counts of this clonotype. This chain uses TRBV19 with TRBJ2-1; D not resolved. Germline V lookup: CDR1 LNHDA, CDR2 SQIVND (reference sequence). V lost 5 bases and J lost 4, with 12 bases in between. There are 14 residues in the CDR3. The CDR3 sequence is CASSRLSQYNEQFF. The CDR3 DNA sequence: TGTGCCAGTAGTCGGCTTTCCCAATACAATGAGCAGTTCTTC.

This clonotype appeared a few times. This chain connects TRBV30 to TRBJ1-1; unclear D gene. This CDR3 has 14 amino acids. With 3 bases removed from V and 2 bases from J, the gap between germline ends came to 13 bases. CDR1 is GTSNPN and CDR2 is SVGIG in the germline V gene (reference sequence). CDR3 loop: CAWRGGRRNTEAFF. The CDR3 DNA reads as TGTGCCTGGAGGGGCGGACGGAGAAACACTGAAGCTTTCTTT.

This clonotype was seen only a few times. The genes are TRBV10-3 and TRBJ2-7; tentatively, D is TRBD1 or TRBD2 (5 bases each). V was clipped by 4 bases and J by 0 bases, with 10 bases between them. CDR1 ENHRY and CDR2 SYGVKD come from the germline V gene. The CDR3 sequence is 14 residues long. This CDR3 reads CAISGAGTSYEQYF. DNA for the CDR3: TGTGCCATCAGTGGTGCAGGGACCTCCTACGAGCAGTACTTC.

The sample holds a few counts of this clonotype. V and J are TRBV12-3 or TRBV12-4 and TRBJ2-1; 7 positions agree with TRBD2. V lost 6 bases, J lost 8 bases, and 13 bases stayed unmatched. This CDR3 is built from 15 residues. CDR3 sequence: CASSPFLAEGYEQFF. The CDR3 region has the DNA TGTGCCAGCAGCCCCTTTCTAGCGGAAGGGTATGAGCAGTTCTTC.

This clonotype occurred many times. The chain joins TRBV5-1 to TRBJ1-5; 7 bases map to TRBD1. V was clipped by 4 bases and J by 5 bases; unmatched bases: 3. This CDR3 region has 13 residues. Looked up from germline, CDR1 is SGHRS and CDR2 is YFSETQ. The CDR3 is CASSQGGDQPQHF. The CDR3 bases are TGCGCCAGCAGCCAGGGGGGCGATCAGCCCCAGCATTTT.

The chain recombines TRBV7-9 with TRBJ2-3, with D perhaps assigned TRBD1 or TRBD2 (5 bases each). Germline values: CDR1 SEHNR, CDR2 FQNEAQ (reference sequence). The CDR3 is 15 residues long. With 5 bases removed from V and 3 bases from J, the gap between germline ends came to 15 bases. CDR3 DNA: TGTGCCAGCAGCCCATCTGGAGAGGGGACAGATACGCAGTATTTT. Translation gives CASSPSGEGTDTQYF.

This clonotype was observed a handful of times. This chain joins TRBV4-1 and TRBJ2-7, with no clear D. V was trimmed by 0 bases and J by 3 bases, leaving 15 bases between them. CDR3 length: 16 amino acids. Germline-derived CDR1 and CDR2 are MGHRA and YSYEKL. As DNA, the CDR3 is TGCGCCAGCAGCCAAGACCGAAGCGCTACTTACTACGAGCAGTACTTC. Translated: CASSQDRSATYYEQYF.